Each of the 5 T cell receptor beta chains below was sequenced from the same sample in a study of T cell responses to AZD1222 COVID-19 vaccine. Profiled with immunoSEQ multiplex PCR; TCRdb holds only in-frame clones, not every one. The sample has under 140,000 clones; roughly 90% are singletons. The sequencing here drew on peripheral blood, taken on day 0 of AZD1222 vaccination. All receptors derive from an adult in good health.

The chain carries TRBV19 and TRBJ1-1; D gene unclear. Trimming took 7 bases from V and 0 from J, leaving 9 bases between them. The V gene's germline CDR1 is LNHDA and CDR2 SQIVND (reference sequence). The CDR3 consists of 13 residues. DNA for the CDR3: TGTGCCAGTAAATGGCAACTGAACACTGAAGCTTTCTTT. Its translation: CASKWQLNTEAFF.

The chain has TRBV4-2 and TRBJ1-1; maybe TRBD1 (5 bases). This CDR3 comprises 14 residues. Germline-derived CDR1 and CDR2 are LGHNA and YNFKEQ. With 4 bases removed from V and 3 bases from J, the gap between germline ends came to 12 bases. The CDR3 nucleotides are TGTGCCAGCAGCCCCAGGGCGGGGGACACTGAAGCTTTCTTT. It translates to CASSPRAGDTEAFF.

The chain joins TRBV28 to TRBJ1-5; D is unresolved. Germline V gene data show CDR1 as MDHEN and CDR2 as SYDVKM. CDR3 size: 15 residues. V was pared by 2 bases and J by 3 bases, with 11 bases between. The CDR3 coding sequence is TGTGCCAGCAGTTTAATGGCCAGAAACAATCAGCCCCAGCATTTT. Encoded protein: CASSLMARNNQPQHF.

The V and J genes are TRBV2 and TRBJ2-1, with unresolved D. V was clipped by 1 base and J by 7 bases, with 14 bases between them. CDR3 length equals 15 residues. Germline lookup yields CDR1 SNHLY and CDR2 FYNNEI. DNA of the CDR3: TGTGCCAGCAGTGAAGTTGGGTCCCTCCTGAATGAGCAGTTCTTC. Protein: CASSEVGSLLNEQFF. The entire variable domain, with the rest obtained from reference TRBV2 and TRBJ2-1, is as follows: EPEVTQTPSHQVTQMGQEVILRCVPISNHLYFYWYRQILGQKVEFLVSFYNNEISEKSEIFDDQFSVERPDGSNFTLKIRSTKLEDSAMYFCASSEVGSLLNEQFFGPGTRLTVL.

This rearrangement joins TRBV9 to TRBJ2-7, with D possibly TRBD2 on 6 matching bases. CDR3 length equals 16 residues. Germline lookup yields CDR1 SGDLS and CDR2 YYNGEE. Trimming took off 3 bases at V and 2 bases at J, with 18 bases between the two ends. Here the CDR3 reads CASSGSQAGPPYEQYF. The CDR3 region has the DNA TGTGCCAGCAGCGGAAGCCAAGCGGGTCCACCCTACGAGCAGTACTTC.